This T cell receptor beta chain was sequenced for a study of blood T cell repertoires in COVID-19. The protocol was immunoSEQ multiplex PCR, while the TCRdb copy is restricted to in-frame clones and leaves out a portion. The data contain over 120,000 clones, 80% to 90% of them singletons. Germline lookup yields CDR1 LGHNA and CDR2 YNFKEQ. CDR3 length equals 15 residues. The ends were cut back, 0 bases at V and 2 bases at J, with 10 bases in the middle. The receptor was derived from a woman aged 45-60 years with acute or convalescent COVID-19. Material: peripheral blood. V is TRBV4-2 and J is TRBJ1-2; D perhaps matches TRBD1 (6 bases). Here the CDR3 DNA reads TGTGCCAGCAGCCAAGATCGAGGGGGAAACTATGGCTACACCTTC. The encoded protein is CASSQDRGGNYGYTF.